Sequencing of this T cell receptor (beta chain) was carried out in a study of T cell responses to AZD1222 COVID-19 vaccine. Study results and limitations: Baseline testing showed seropositivity in only six AZD1222 recipients.

Turning to this clone: Antigen specificity is unknown.

The method was immunoSEQ multiplex PCR; TCRdb's version includes in-frame clones alone and lacks a portion of them. Of about 51,000 clones detected, 80% to 90% appear once; the ten largest clones hold roughly 1.1%. Germline V CDR1 and CDR2: SGHTA, FQGNSA. V was cut by 1 base and J by 2 bases, with 18 bases left in between. The CDR3 consists of 18 residues. Sample: peripheral blood, taken 28 days after the second AZD1222 dose. This sequence originates from an adult who received the AZD1222 COVID-19 vaccine. The chain employs TRBV7-2 and TRBJ2-4; the D call may be TRBD1 or TRBD2 (5 bases each). CDR3 nucleotides: TGTGCCAGCAGCTTAGTTGGGGTAGTGGGGGAGTCCAAAAACATTCAGTACTTC. The encoded protein is CASSLVGVVGESKNIQYF.